The rows below give T cell receptor beta chains drawn from one sample of a study of blood T cell repertoires in COVID-19. TCRdb keeps only in-frame clones here, not all; method: immunoSEQ multiplex PCR. Of 16,000 or so clones listed, approximately 86% were seen once; the top ten hold around 14%. Sequenced sample: peripheral blood. Source of these receptors: a human donor in a cohort sampled during active COVID-19. Both conserved end residues are part of each CDR3. The order of the fields is D gene, V gene, clone size, J gene, CDR3 protein, CDR3 DNA. The D gene is left open where the match is weak. A row's size may be missing; if present it is once, few, many or a size class.

.	TRBV6-2/TRBV6-3	.	TRBJ2-5	CASSYSSNSETQYF	TGTGCCAGCAGTTACTCGAGTAACAGCGAGACCCAGTACTTC
.	TRBV7-7	.	TRBJ2-5	CASSSIAKETQYF	TGTGCCAGCAGCTCCATTGCGAAAGAGACCCAGTACTTC
TRBD2	TRBV28	.	TRBJ2-3	CASSQPSGGRDTQYF	TGTGCCAGCAGTCAACCTAGCGGGGGGAGGGATACGCAGTATTTT
TRBD2	TRBV5-1	.	TRBJ2-7	CASSPWTSGDLGSYEQYF	TGCGCCAGCAGCCCCTGGACTAGCGGTGACTTGGGCTCCTACGAGCAGTACTTC
TRBD1	TRBV3-1/TRBV3-2	.	TRBJ2-1	CASRRQGGYNEQFF	TGTGCCAGCAGGAGACAGGGGGGCTACAATGAGCAGTTCTTC
.	TRBV27	.	TRBJ1-2	CASSPTVTRYGYTF	TGTGCCAGCAGTCCAACGGTGACTCGTTATGGCTACACCTTC
TRBD2	TRBV7-2	.	TRBJ2-7	CASSAGLAGGSYEQYF	TGTGCCAGCAGCGCCGGACTAGCGGGGGGTTCCTACGAGCAGTACTTC
.	TRBV18	.	TRBJ2-7	CASSPPNQGYEQYF	TGTGCCAGCTCACCCCCAAACCAGGGTTACGAGCAGTACTTC
.	TRBV10-3	.	TRBJ2-7	CAISVERSYEQYF	TGTGCCATCAGTGTTGAGAGATCCTACGAGCAGTACTTC
.	TRBV7-9	.	TRBJ2-7	CASSPGPGAYEQYF	TGTGCCAGCAGCCCAGGCCCGGGGGCCTACGAGCAGTACTTC
.	TRBV29-1	.	TRBJ2-3	CSAVDGGRSHRPDTQYF	TGCAGCGCTGTCGACGGGGGGCGTAGTCACCGGCCAGATACGCAGTATTTT
.	TRBV9	.	TRBJ1-4	CASSVAGGGEKLFF	TGTGCCAGCAGCGTAGCGGGGGGAGGTGAAAAACTGTTTTTT
TRBD2	TRBV5-1	once	TRBJ2-2	CATLGYAGGKGELFF	TGCGCCACCCTGGGCTACGCGGGGGGCAAAGGGGAGCTGTTTTTT
.	TRBV2	.	TRBJ2-6	CASRQGTSGANVLTF	TGTGCCAGCAGACAGGGAACCTCTGGGGCCAACGTCCTGACTTTC
.	TRBV11-2	.	TRBJ2-1	CASSGPTRGGEQFF	TGTGCCAGCAGCGGACCGACCCGAGGGGGTGAGCAGTTCTTC
TRBD1	TRBV12-5	once	TRBJ1-1	CASEVGGKAEAFF	TGTGCTAGTGAGGTAGGGGGCAAGGCTGAAGCTTTCTTT
TRBD1	TRBV2	.	TRBJ1-2	CASSPGQLYGYTF	TGTGCCAGCAGCCCGGGACAGCTGTATGGCTACACCTTC
.	TRBV19	.	TRBJ2-3	CASTRKTSPGTDTQYF	TGTGCCAGTACCCGAAAGACGTCACCCGGGACAGATACGCAGTATTTT
.	TRBV14	.	TRBJ1-3	CASSPSSGNTIYF	TGTGCCAGCAGCCCTAGCTCTGGAAACACCATATATTTT
.	TRBV4-3	.	TRBJ1-2	CASSHHGGEGGYGYGYTF	TGCGCCAGCAGCCACCATGGGGGAGAGGGAGGATATGGGTATGGCTACACCTTC
.	TRBV2	.	TRBJ1-1	CASRRDTTNTEAFF	TGTGCCAGCCGACGGGACACAACCAACACTGAAGCTTTCTTT
TRBD2	TRBV18	.	TRBJ2-1	CASSPPTSGGYNEQFF	TGTGCCAGCTCACCCCCGACTAGCGGGGGCTACAATGAGCAGTTCTTC
TRBD2	TRBV5-6	once	TRBJ2-3	CASRLGTSGFTDTQYF	TGTGCCAGCAGGCTCGGGACTAGCGGGTTCACAGATACGCAGTATTTT
TRBD1	TRBV4-3	few	TRBJ1-6	CASSQDLGTGNSPLHF	TGCGCCAGCAGCCAAGATCTAGGGACAGGGAATTCACCCCTCCACTTT
.	TRBV5-4	.	TRBJ1-2	CASSSSPDRSHFF	TGTGCCAGCAGCTCTTCCCCGGACAGATCCCACTTCTTC
.	TRBV19	.	TRBJ2-1	CASSTQFRDTRFF	TGTGCCAGTAGTACTCAATTCCGGGACACGAGGTTCTTC
TRBD1	TRBV19	.	TRBJ1-2	CASSSGDSYGYTF	TGTGCCAGTAGTTCCGGGGACAGCTATGGCTACACCTTC
TRBD2	TRBV3-1/TRBV3-2	.	TRBJ2-3	CASSPPGTSKMDTQYF	TGTGCCAGCAGCCCTCCCGGGACTAGCAAGATGGATACGCAGTATTTT
TRBD1	TRBV9	.	TRBJ2-2	CASSVGQGAFENTGELFF	TGTGCCAGCAGCGTTGGACAGGGGGCATTTGAGAACACCGGGGAGCTGTTTTTT
.	TRBV5-6	.	TRBJ2-1	CASSLVASSEFF	TGTGCCAGCAGCTTGGTGGCTAGCTCCGAGTTCTTC
TRBD1	TRBV6-5	once	TRBJ2-2	CASTRDRARTGELFF	TGTGCCAGCACCCGAGACAGGGCTCGCACCGGGGAGCTGTTTTTT
.	TRBV5-1	.	TRBJ1-4	CASSPLGGSNEKLFF	TGCGCCAGCAGCCCCCTGGGGGGTTCTAATGAAAAACTGTTTTTT
.	TRBV4-3	.	TRBJ1-4	CASSQDGGGSEKLFF	TGCGCCAGCAGCCAGGATGGGGGAGGAAGTGAAAAACTGTTTTTT
.	TRBV7-2	.	TRBJ2-4	CASSPTKTLAKNIQYF	TGTGCCAGCAGCCCGACTAAAACCCTAGCCAAAAACATTCAGTACTTC
.	TRBV2	.	TRBJ2-2	CASKPGETGELFF	TGTGCCAGCAAACCGGGGGAGACCGGGGAGCTGTTTTTT
TRBD1	TRBV7-2	.	TRBJ1-2	CASSLNRGYDNYGYTF	TGTGCCAGCAGCTTGAACAGGGGGTATGATAACTATGGCTACACCTTC
TRBD2	TRBV6-2/TRBV6-3	.	TRBJ2-5	CASSYPPDRTSGAQETQYF	TGTGCCAGCAGTTACCCTCCCGACCGGACTAGCGGGGCCCAAGAGACCCAGTACTTC
.	TRBV5-6	.	TRBJ2-5	CASSSGLTEETQYF	TGTGCCAGCAGCTCGGGACTTACGGAAGAGACCCAGTACTTC
.	TRBV5-1	.	TRBJ2-5	CASSLEGGLETQYF	TGCGCCAGCAGCTTGGAAGGAGGGTTAGAGACCCAGTACTTC
TRBD2	TRBV27	.	TRBJ2-7	CASSLFVAGGPYEQYF	TGTGCCAGCAGTTTATTCGTAGCGGGGGGACCATACGAGCAGTACTTC
TRBD1	TRBV18	.	TRBJ1-5	CASSLLGTGGGRRNQPQHF	TGTGCCAGCTCCCTCCTCGGGACAGGGGGCGGAAGAAGGAATCAGCCCCAGCATTTT
.	TRBV9	.	TRBJ2-3	CASSAGWRDTQYF	TGTGCCAGCAGCGCAGGGTGGCGGGATACGCAGTATTTT
.	TRBV4-3	.	TRBJ1-3	CASSQAGKGNTIYF	TGCGCCAGCAGCCAAGCCGGGAAAGGAAACACCATATATTTT
.	TRBV2	few	TRBJ1-5	CASSDWRAGQPQHF	TGTGCCAGCAGTGATTGGAGGGCAGGTCAGCCCCAGCATTTT
TRBD1	TRBV7-2	.	TRBJ2-7	CASSLDRGPKPYEQYF	TGTGCCAGCAGCTTAGACAGGGGGCCTAAGCCCTACGAGCAGTACTTC
TRBD1	TRBV27	.	TRBJ2-2	CASRPTGGAGLFF	TGTGCCAGCAGACCGACAGGGGGGGCAGGGCTGTTTTTT
TRBD2	TRBV2	few	TRBJ2-7	CASRARTSGSYEQYF	TGTGCCAGCAGGGCCCGGACTAGCGGATCCTACGAGCAGTACTTC
TRBD1	TRBV24-1	.	TRBJ2-2	CATSETGGDDTGELFF	TGTGCCACCAGTGAAACAGGGGGCGACGACACCGGGGAGCTGTTTTTT
.	TRBV7-3	.	TRBJ2-7	CASSPGEGLVGEQYF	TGTGCCAGCAGCCCAGGGGAAGGACTGGTGGGCGAGCAGTACTTC
TRBD1	TRBV13	once	TRBJ1-1	CASSLGDRMNTEAFF	TGTGCCAGCAGCTTAGGGGACAGGATGAACACTGAAGCTTTCTTT
.	TRBV15	.	TRBJ1-3	CATSRAPPWIRGKGNTIYF	TGTGCCACCAGCAGAGCCCCCCCCTGGATTCGGGGAAAAGGAAACACCATATATTTT
.	TRBV12-3/TRBV12-4	few	TRBJ2-7	CASSRGYEQYF	TGTGCCAGCAGTAGAGGCTACGAGCAGTACTTC
.	TRBV5-1	.	TRBJ2-2	CASSLKSTPNTGELFF	TGCGCCAGCAGCTTGAAATCAACACCTAACACCGGGGAGCTGTTTTTT
TRBD1	TRBV5-6	once	TRBJ1-1	CASREGQGRAEAFF	TGTGCCAGCCGAGAAGGACAGGGGAGGGCTGAAGCTTTCTTT
TRBD2	TRBV4-1	.	TRBJ2-1	CASSHLFSGGDSSNEQFF	TGCGCCAGCAGCCACCTATTTAGCGGGGGGGACTCCTCCAATGAGCAGTTCTTC
.	TRBV7-2	.	TRBJ2-2	CASSPQGQNTGELFF	TGTGCCAGCAGCCCCCAGGGACAGAACACCGGGGAGCTGTTTTTT
TRBD2	TRBV5-1	.	TRBJ2-1	CASSLGPAGDNEQFF	TGCGCCAGCAGCTTGGGTCCAGCGGGGGACAATGAGCAGTTCTTC